These 8 T cell receptor beta chains originate from one sample sequenced in a study of cytomegalovirus exposure and HLA in healthy donors. The primer mix had 60 Vbeta and 13 Jbeta primers. Sequenced by immunoSEQ multiplex PCR; TCRdb stores in-frame clones only, minus some. There are fewer than 200,000 clones in the sample; just under 80% occur only once, and about 1.3% lies in the top ten. The sequenced sample was PBMCs. All receptors derive from a man under 40 in good health and CMV-seronegative.

V and J are TRBV12-5 and TRBJ1-2, with 11 nucleotides matching TRBD1. Germline assignment: CDR1 LGHNT and CDR2 FRNRAP. The CDR3 totals 16 residues. Losses at the gene ends were 2 bases for V and 4 bases for J; bases not matched to a gene: 6. CDR3 sequence (DNA): TGTGCTAGTGGTTTGACGGGGACAGGGGGTCGCTATGGCTACACCTTC. Translated, it gives CASGLTGTGGRYGYTF.

This rearrangement joins TRBV5-1 to TRBJ2-7; 12 positions agree with TRBD1. The CDR3 loop spans 14 amino acids. J was trimmed by 7 bases and V by 3 bases; bases with no gene match: 5. CDR1 and CDR2 (germline): SGHRS, YFSETQ. CDR3 region: CASSWGQGAEEQYF. The CDR3 bases are TGCGCCAGCAGCTGGGGACAGGGGGCCGAGGAGCAGTACTTC.

In this sample, this clone turned up a few times. The J gene is TRBJ2-7, the V gene TRBV4-3; TRBD1 matches at 10 bases. Germline V gives CDR1 LGHNA, CDR2 YSLEER. CDR3 length equals 16 residues. After removal of 1 base from V and 4 bases from J, the junction contained 7 bases not matched to a gene. The DNA of the CDR3 is TGCGCCAGCAGCCAAGGGGCCGCGGACAGGGGGTACGAGCAGTACTTC. Its translation: CASSQGAADRGYEQYF.

This rearrangement joins TRBV2 to TRBJ2-1, with TRBD1 matching over 8 bases. The germline gives CDR1 SNHLY, CDR2 FYNNEI. The CDR3 loop spans 13 amino acids. V shed 8 bases and J 5 bases; nucleotides not matched to a gene: 5. CDR3 sequence reads: CASSKTGDNEQFF. CDR3 in DNA: TGTGCCAGCTCAAAGACAGGGGACAATGAGCAGTTCTTC.

The V call is TRBV7-2, the J call TRBJ2-7; tentatively, D is TRBD1 (6 bases). The CDR3 extends over 15 amino acids. Germline V gene sequence: CDR1 SGHTA, CDR2 FQGNSA. The germline V and J ends were trimmed by 4 bases and 0 bases, with 13 bases remaining between them. CDR3 residues: CASSSAGTPSYEQYF. As DNA, the CDR3 is TGTGCCAGCAGCTCCGCCGGGACACCCTCCTACGAGCAGTACTTC.

The rearrangement uses TRBV5-4 and TRBJ2-7; 10 nucleotides align to TRBD2. Germline-derived CDR1 and CDR2 are SGHNT and YYREEE (reference sequence). V gave up 3 bases and J gave up 3 bases; unmatched junction bases: 6. The CDR3 runs to 15 residues. The CDR3 is CASSSLAGKNYEQYF. In DNA form, the CDR3 reads TGTGCCAGCAGCTCACTAGCGGGAAAAAACTACGAGCAGTACTTC.

Written as DNA, the CDR3 is TGTGCCAGCAGCCAAGGAGGGTCCGTTTTAGGAGGAAACACCATATATTTT. Its protein product is CASSQGGSVLGGNTIYF. The chain has TRBV4-2 and TRBJ1-3, with D hard to call. Trimming took off 1 base at V and 4 bases at J, with 17 bases between the two ends. The CDR3 length is 17 residues. Germline values: CDR1 LGHNA, CDR2 YNFKEQ.

J is TRBJ2-5 and V is TRBV29-1, with 10 positions matching TRBD2. This CDR3 contains 15 residues. CDR1 is SQVTM and CDR2 is ANQGSEA in the germline V gene. J was trimmed by 1 base and V by 1 base; bases with no gene match: 3. The CDR3 loop is CSVEVAGGLQETQYF. CDR3 bases: TGCAGCGTTGAAGTAGCGGGGGGACTCCAAGAGACCCAGTACTTC.